One and the same sample provided the 32 T cell receptor beta chains below, sequenced in a study of T-cell memory formation after mild COVID-19. TCRdb analysed the 5' RACE reads with MiXCR anew, one entry per CDR3 protein. The data contain 380,000 or so distinct CDR3 sequences, approximately 15% of them singletons. Sequenced: PBMCs or a T cell subset sorted from them (not recorded which). Receptors originate from a man aged 18 to 29 who had mild COVID-19 (a few samples of this study predate the infection). Cell type and time point are not known.

This clonotype has only a few counts. The rearrangement uses TRBV6-1 and TRBJ2-3; D ambiguous. The CDR3 runs 14 residues. Germline-derived CDR1 and CDR2 are MNHNS and SASEGT. V dropped 1 base and J dropped 4 bases, with 9 bases sitting between them. The CDR3 DNA sequence: TGTGCCAGCAGTGAAGTGGGCATCCCAGATACGCAGTATTTT. Its translation: CASSEVGIPDTQYF.

This chain uses TRBV29-1 with TRBJ2-3; 12 bases fit TRBD1. The junction had 3 bases not matched to a gene; V was cut back by 4 bases and J by 4 bases. CDR3 size: 14 residues. The germline V gene has CDR1 SQVTM and CDR2 ANQGSEA. CDR3 coding DNA: TGCAGCGTTGTGGGGGACAGGGGGCCAGATACGCAGTATTTT. This gives the protein CSVVGDRGPDTQYF.

This clonotype was seen ten or more times. This chain joins TRBV29-1 and TRBJ1-3, with D possibly matching TRBD1 (5 bases). Germline V CDR1 and CDR2: SQVTM, ANQGSEA. The CDR3 loop spans 13 amino acids. In DNA form, the CDR3 reads TGCTCGGGTTGGGGGATGGATGGAAACACCATATATTTT. This encodes CSGWGMDGNTIYF.

The chain couples TRBV12-3 or TRBV12-4 to TRBJ1-2; D uncertain. Trimming cost V 3 bases and J 2 bases, with 7 bases left between them. CDR3 length: 13 amino acids. The CDR3 coding sequence is TGTGCCAGCAGTTTCGCGGAAAACTATGGCTACACCTTC. Translated: CASSFAENYGYTF.

There are a few counts of this clonotype. The rearrangement links TRBV4-1 to TRBJ2-3; 8 nucleotides align to TRBD1. The CDR3 is made up of 16 amino acids. V dropped 10 bases and J dropped 2; count of bases not matched to a gene: 14. Germline CDR1 MGHRA, CDR2 YSYEKL. CDR3 residues: CATRNLGQENTDTQYF. The CDR3 DNA reads TGCGCCACCCGCAATTTGGGACAGGAGAACACAGATACGCAGTATTTT.

At least ten counts were recorded for this clonotype. V and J are TRBV5-1 and TRBJ2-5; TRBD1 is a possible D gene (6 bases). V shed 0 bases and J shed 5 bases, with 11 bases lying between them. Germline-derived CDR1 and CDR2 are SGHRS and YFSETQ. CDR3 length: 14 residues. In DNA, the CDR3 is TGCGCCAGCAGCTTGGGACAGGCCTCCGAGACCCAGTACTTC. Translated, it gives CASSLGQASETQYF.

The gene calls are TRBV20-1 and TRBJ2-1, with D possibly being TRBD1 (6 bases). V was clipped by 5 bases and J by 4 bases, with 15 bases between them. The CDR3 runs to 14 residues. Germline V gene data show CDR1 as DFQATT and CDR2 as SNEGSKA (reference sequence). CDR3 residues: CSAYPGHGYNEQFF. The CDR3 region has the DNA TGCAGTGCTTATCCGGGACACGGATACAATGAGCAGTTCTTC.

At least ten counts were recorded for this clonotype. The chain couples TRBV4-1 to TRBJ2-1, with 10 bases lining up with TRBD2. Trimming took 4 bases from V and 4 from J; bases not matched to a gene: 7. Germline values: CDR1 MGHRA, CDR2 YSYEKL. The length of the CDR3 is 16 residues. The CDR3 loop is CASSRQERGGYNEQFF. In DNA, the CDR3 is TGCGCCAGCAGCCGCCAGGAGCGGGGGGGGTACAATGAGCAGTTCTTC.

This clonotype was found a few times. The chain has TRBV11-2 and TRBJ2-1, with 8 nucleotides matching TRBD2. With 5 bases clipped from V and 2 bases from J, the junction kept 8 bases outside the gene matches. Germline values: CDR1 SGHAT, CDR2 FQNNGV. CDR3 length equals 16 residues. CDR3 nucleotide sequence: TGTGCCAGCAGCCACCGGCGGGGGGCCACCTACAATGAGCAGTTCTTC. Translated, it gives CASSHRRGATYNEQFF.

The gene calls are TRBV5-1 and TRBJ1-2; 8 bases fit TRBD1. With 1 base clipped from V and 6 bases from J, the junction kept 11 bases outside the gene matches. Germline V gene sequence: CDR1 SGHRS, CDR2 YFSETQ. The CDR3 covers 16 residues. The CDR3 is CASSLQPGGYNNGYTF. The CDR3 DNA reads TGCGCCAGCAGCTTGCAGCCAGGGGGCTACAACAATGGCTACACCTTC.

This clonotype was observed a few times. The J gene is TRBJ2-5, the V gene TRBV12-3 or TRBV12-4, with D unresolved. The CDR3 extends over 13 amino acids. The ends were cut back, 3 bases at V and 4 bases at J, with 9 bases in the middle. CDR3 sequence (DNA): TGTGCCAGCAGTTTTCCAGTCCCAGAGACCCAGTACTTC. It is translated as CASSFPVPETQYF.

This clonotype came up many times. The V gene is TRBV3-1, the J gene TRBJ1-2; D may be TRBD1 (5 bases). The V end was cut by 3 bases, the J end by 5 bases, with 7 bases between. From germline, CDR1 is LGHDT and CDR2 YNNKEL (reference sequence). There are 12 residues in the CDR3. The CDR3 loop is CASSQGVYGYTF. CDR3 bases: TGTGCCAGCAGCCAGGGGGTATATGGCTACACCTTC.

This clonotype was detected only a few times. The rearrangement links TRBV10-3 to TRBJ2-1, with 11 bases lining up with TRBD2. V lost 2 bases and J lost 7; bases outside the gene matches: 4. The CDR3 runs 15 residues. CDR1 and CDR2 (germline): ENHRY, SYGVKD. The DNA for the CDR3 is TGTGCCATCAGTGAGGGGACTAGCGGATGGAATGAGCAGTTCTTC. This translates into CAISEGTSGWNEQFF.

This clonotype was counted ten times or more. The chain joins TRBV29-1 to TRBJ1-5, with D perhaps matching TRBD1 (6 bases). The germline CDR1 and CDR2 sequences are SQVTM and ANQGSEA. The CDR3 has 16 residues. V shed 5 bases and J shed 7 bases, with 24 bases lying between them. The CDR3 sequence is CSVSRGTAKGDQPQHF. The CDR3 DNA is TGCAGCGTTTCTCGCGGGACCGCGAAGGGGGACCAGCCCCAGCATTTT.

This clonotype came up a few times. The V and J genes are TRBV7-2 and TRBJ1-6; 7 bases match TRBD1. CDR3 length: 16 amino acids. Looked up from germline, CDR1 is SGHTA and CDR2 is FQGNSA. Trimming cost V 4 bases and J 9 bases; bases outside gene matches: 12. The CDR3 is CASSSGTDGWISPLHF. CDR3 coding DNA: TGTGCCAGCAGCTCAGGGACAGACGGCTGGATTTCACCCCTCCACTTT.

J is TRBJ1-2 and V is TRBV5-5; D is perhaps TRBD1 (5 bases). The CDR3 is made up of 15 amino acids. Trimming pared 4 bases from V and 10 bases from J, leaving 23 bases between. The germline V gene encodes CDR1 SGHKS and CDR2 YYEKEE (reference sequence). This CDR3 reads CASSLLDRPRNPYTF. The CDR3 region has the DNA TGTGCCAGCAGCCTCCTCGACAGACCACGGAACCCCTACACCTTC.

This clonotype was detected a few times. CDR3: CASSGRTSGETQYF. In DNA, the CDR3 is TGTGCCAGCAGTGGCCGGACTAGCGGTGAGACCCAGTACTTC. V and J are TRBV25-1 and TRBJ2-5; 10 nucleotides line up with TRBD2. V trimming: 4 bases; J trimming: 5 bases; junction bases outside the gene matches: 4. The CDR3 is 14 amino acids. CDR1 and CDR2 from the germline V gene are MGHDK and SYGVNS.

In this sample, this clonotype turned up many times. This rearrangement joins TRBV6-2 or TRBV6-3 to TRBJ2-6; possible D gene TRBD2, 5 bases. The CDR3 is made up of 13 amino acids. Germline lookup yields CDR1 MNHEY and CDR2 SVGEGT. V lost 10 bases to trimming and J lost 0 bases, with 7 bases between them. The CDR3 reads CAIGNSGANVLTF. CDR3 nucleotide sequence: TGTGCCATCGGGAACTCTGGGGCCAACGTCCTGACTTTC.

Notes on this clonotype: A read error may account for a junction end that differs from germline. The chain carries TRBV5-1 and TRBJ2-1; 10 nucleotides line up with TRBD1. From germline, CDR1 is SGHRS and CDR2 YFSETQ. This CDR3 contains 17 residues. In nucleotides, the CDR3 is TGCGCCATCAGCTTTGAACCCGGGACAGGGGTTGGCAATGAGCAGTTCTTC. It specifies CAISFEPGTGVGNEQFF.

This clonotype was recorded a few times. The rearrangement links TRBV2 to TRBJ2-5; 7 bases match TRBD1. Germline lookup yields CDR1 SNHLY and CDR2 FYNNEI. Trimming removed 4 bases from V and 2 bases from J; junction bases left unmatched: 4. The CDR3 consists of 14 residues. The CDR3 bases are TGTGCCAGCAGTGCTTGGGACAGACAAGAGACCCAGTACTTC. Its protein product is CASSAWDRQETQYF.

Ten or more counts support this clonotype. The V gene is TRBV4-1, the J gene TRBJ2-4; TRBD1 might be the D (6 bases). The CDR3 is 16 residues long. With 4 bases removed from V and 9 bases from J, the gap between germline ends came to 22 bases. Germline V CDR1 and CDR2: MGHRA, YSYEKL. CDR3 nucleotide sequence: TGCGCCAGCAGCCCCTATATTGGTGAGGCAGGGGTCATTCAGTACTTC. It codes for CASSPYIGEAGVIQYF.

This chain uses TRBV7-2 with TRBJ2-5; D may correspond to TRBD1 or TRBD2 (5 bases each). Germline-derived CDR1 and CDR2 are SGHTA and FQGNSA. The CDR3 covers 16 residues. V lost 5 bases to trimming and J lost 2 bases, with 18 bases between them. CDR3 loop: CASSRGRVLGQETQYF. CDR3 bases: TGTGCCAGCAGCAGGGGACGGGTACTGGGACAAGAGACCCAGTACTTC.

There are a few counts of this clonotype. This chain joins TRBV4-1 and TRBJ1-2; a weak D match, TRBD1 (6 bases). CDR3 size: 14 residues. CDR1 is MGHRA and CDR2 is YSYEKL in the germline V gene. V was clipped by 1 base and J by 7 bases, with 13 bases between them. DNA for the CDR3: TGCGCCAGCAGCCAAGTAGACAGGCCGGCTGGCTACACCTTC. This translates into CASSQVDRPAGYTF.

This clonotype was seen only a few times. The chain recombines TRBV20-1 with TRBJ2-3; perhaps TRBD1 as D (6 bases). The germline CDR1 and CDR2 sequences are DFQATT and SNEGSKA (reference sequence). V was cut by 1 base and J by 2 bases, with 16 bases left in between. The CDR3 sequence is 16 residues long. CDR3 bases: TGCAGTGCTAGAGTCGGACAGCCCGAACCCACAGATACGCAGTATTTT. Translation gives CSARVGQPEPTDTQYF.

This clonotype was seen a few times. The chain joins TRBV30 to TRBJ1-6, with TRBD1 matching 7 bases. CDR1 and CDR2 (germline): GTSNPN, SVGIG (reference sequence). V trimming: 0 bases; J trimming: 7 bases; junction bases outside the gene matches: 6. The CDR3 runs 15 residues. This CDR3 reads CAWSVGGTVNSPLHF. The CDR3 DNA sequence: TGTGCCTGGAGTGTAGGCGGGACAGTGAATTCACCCCTCCACTTT.

The rearrangement links TRBV5-1 to TRBJ1-3, with 7 bases fitting TRBD1. Germline V gives CDR1 SGHRS, CDR2 YFSETQ. Trimming at V came to 4 bases and at J to 2 bases, leaving 3 bases not matched to a gene. The CDR3 loop spans 14 amino acids. The DNA for the CDR3 is TGCGCCAGCAGCCCGGGGACAGCTGGAAACACCATATATTTT. Amino acid sequence: CASSPGTAGNTIYF. The whole variable domain, filled in from reference TRBV5-1 and TRBJ1-3, reads KAGVTQTPRYLIKTRGQQVTLSCSPISGHRSVSWYQQTPGQGLQFLFEYFSETQRNKGNFPGRFSGRQFSNSRSEMNVSTLELGDSALYLCASSPGTAGNTIYFGEGSWLTVV.

The chain couples TRBV20-1 to TRBJ1-1; 9 bases are a match to TRBD1. The J segment lost 5 bases and the V segment lost 1 base, leaving 14 bases of the junction unmatched. Looked up from germline, CDR1 is DFQATT and CDR2 is SNEGSKA (reference sequence). The CDR3 length is 17 residues. The CDR3, as DNA: TGCAGTGCTAGAGGCTTGAGACCGGGACAGGGCTTAACTGAAGCTTTCTTT. Its translation is CSARGLRPGQGLTEAFF.

In this sample, this clonotype turned up many times. This chain uses TRBV3-1 with TRBJ2-7, with 8 bases lining up with TRBD2. Germline assignment: CDR1 LGHDT and CDR2 YNNKEL (reference sequence). The CDR3 totals 16 residues. Germline trimming cut 0 bases from V and 2 bases from J; bases unmatched to any gene: 6. The CDR3 DNA reads TGTGCCAGCAGCCAAGATTTCGGGGGGGCAACCTACGAGCAGTACTTC. This codes for CASSQDFGGATYEQYF.

This sequence joins TRBV7-3 and TRBJ2-5; 7 bases agree with TRBD2. This CDR3 region has 13 residues. V trimming: 3 bases; J trimming: 11 bases; junction bases outside the gene matches: 9. Germline CDR1 SGHTA, CDR2 FQGTGA. The CDR3 is CASSFAGVEEQYF. Written as DNA, the CDR3 is TGTGCCAGCAGCTTCGCGGGGGTGGAGGAGCAGTACTTC.

This clonotype was observed a handful of times. The V and J genes are TRBV5-5 and TRBJ1-1; TRBD1 might be the D (5 bases). V was cut by 4 bases and J by 8 bases, with 15 bases left in between. This CDR3 spans 13 amino acids. The V gene's germline CDR1 is SGHKS and CDR2 YYEKEE (reference sequence). CDR3 protein: CASSPFGGLEAFF. The DNA for the CDR3 is TGTGCCAGCAGCCCTTTCGGGGGTCTCGAAGCTTTCTTT.

This clonotype was seen a handful of times. V is TRBV29-1 and J is TRBJ2-3; possible D gene TRBD1, 6 bases. The germline V and J ends were trimmed by 5 bases and 9 bases, with 12 bases remaining between them. The CDR3 runs 11 residues. Germline V gives CDR1 SQVTM, CDR2 ANQGSEA. DNA for the CDR3: TGCAGCGTTTTTGTCGGACAGACGCAGTATTTT. This translates into CSVFVGQTQYF.

This clonotype was seen only a few times. The rearrangement joins TRBV20-1 to TRBJ1-5; D might be TRBD1 (5 bases). The CDR3 loop spans 14 amino acids. The germline V gene encodes CDR1 DFQATT and CDR2 SNEGSKA (reference sequence). Trimming took 2 bases from V and 6 from J, leaving 14 bases between them. The DNA for the CDR3 is TGCAGTGCTAGAAGTCAGGGAATCAGTCAGCCCCAGCATTTT. Translated: CSARSQGISQPQHF.